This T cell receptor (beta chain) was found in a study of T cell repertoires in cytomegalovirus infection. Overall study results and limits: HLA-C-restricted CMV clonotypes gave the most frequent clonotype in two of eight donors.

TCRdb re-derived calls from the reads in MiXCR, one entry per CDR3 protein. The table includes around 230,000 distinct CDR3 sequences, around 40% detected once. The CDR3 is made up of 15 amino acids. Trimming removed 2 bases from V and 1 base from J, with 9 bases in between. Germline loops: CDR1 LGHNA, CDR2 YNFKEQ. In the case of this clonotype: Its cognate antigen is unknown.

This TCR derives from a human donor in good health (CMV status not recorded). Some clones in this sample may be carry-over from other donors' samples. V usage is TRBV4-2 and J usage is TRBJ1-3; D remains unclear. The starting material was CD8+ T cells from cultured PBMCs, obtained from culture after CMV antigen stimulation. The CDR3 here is CASSQSHKSGNTIYF. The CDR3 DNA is TGTGCCAGCAGCCAATCCCACAAGTCTGGAAACACCATATATTTT.